Below, 14 T cell receptor beta chains from the same sample are listed, as sequenced in a study of Tregs in tolerant kidney transplant recipients. Assay: immunoSEQ multiplex PCR; the TCRdb copy retains only in-frame clones and omits some. The table has some 55,000 clones, around 83% seen once. Sequencing used CD4+ T cells from blood. Receptor source: a human donor in good health.

The chain employs TRBV4-3 and TRBJ1-2; D perhaps matches TRBD1 (5 bases). Germline V gives CDR1 LGHNA, CDR2 YSLEER. This CDR3 contains 15 residues. V was cut by 1 base and J by 8 bases, with 17 bases left in between. As DNA, the CDR3 is TGCGCCAGCAGCCAAGTTGGGGACGGACTCGGCGGCTACACCTTC. Amino acid sequence: CASSQVGDGLGGYTF.

This rearrangement joins TRBV2 to TRBJ1-6; 9 positions match TRBD1. This CDR3 has 15 residues. Trimming cost V 7 bases and J 9 bases; bases outside gene matches: 10. In germline, CDR1 is SNHLY, CDR2 FYNNEI. CDR3 DNA sequence: TGTGCCAGCACCGATGGACAGGGGCAGATTTCACCCCTCCACTTT. Encoded protein: CASTDGQGQISPLHF. Full variable domain (rest looked up from reference TRBV2 and TRBJ1-6): EPEVTQTPSHQVTQMGQEVILRCVPISNHLYFYWYRQILGQKVEFLVSFYNNEISEKSEIFDDQFSVERPDGSNFTLKIRSTKLEDSAMYFCASTDGQGQISPLHFGNGTRLTVT.

On this clone: Because the CDR3's place on the DNA is in doubt, the DNA is left out and the CDR3 is given as listed by TCRdb. The chain has TRBV6-1 and TRBJ1-2. Germline CDR1 MNHNS, CDR2 SASEGT. Inclusive of both ends, the CDR3 amounts to 14 amino acids. The CDR3 region is CASSLERESYGYTF.

To note about this clone: Germline and junction disagree at one end, which may indicate a read error. The chain is built from TRBV7-2 and TRBJ2-3; 10 positions match TRBD2. This CDR3 has 14 residues. Germline assignment: CDR1 SGHTA and CDR2 FQGNSA. The CDR3 sequence: CASSLEGLAGVGDF. CDR3 coding DNA: TGTGCCAGCAGCTTAGAGGGTCTAGCGGGAGTGGGGGATTTT.

The genes are TRBV29-1 and TRBJ2-5; 12 bases are a match to TRBD1. This CDR3 is built from 16 residues. Germline values: CDR1 SQVTM, CDR2 ANQGSEA. V was clipped by 7 bases and J by 3 bases; unmatched bases: 12. CDR3 amino acids: CSAHRDRGREEETQYF. CDR3 in DNA: TGCAGCGCACACCGGGACAGGGGGCGCGAGGAAGAGACCCAGTACTTC.

The chain is built from TRBV7-2 and TRBJ2-1, with unresolved D. V was clipped by 1 base and J by 6 bases, with 10 bases between them. Germline V CDR1 and CDR2: SGHTA, FQGNSA. CDR3 length: 14 amino acids. The CDR3 loop reads CASSLVVSLNEQFF. The CDR3, as DNA: TGTGCCAGCAGCTTAGTGGTCAGTCTCAATGAGCAGTTCTTC.

This clone came up once. Germline and junction disagree at one end, which may indicate a read error. The chain has TRBV19 and TRBJ2-1; D is unresolved. The germline V gene has CDR1 LNHDA and CDR2 SQIVND (reference sequence). The CDR3 runs to 10 residues. CDR3 coding DNA: TGCGAATATAGGTGGGGTGAGCAGTTCTTC. The encoded protein is CEYRWGEQFF.

The CDR3 sequence: CASSALFGGASEQYF. In nucleotides, the CDR3 is TGTGCCAGCAGTGCCCTCTTCGGGGGGGCCTCCGAGCAGTACTTC. This chain uses TRBV25-1 with TRBJ2-7; TRBD2 matches at 8 bases. Germline-derived CDR1 and CDR2 are MGHDK and SYGVNS. The CDR3 has 15 residues. V was pared by 4 bases and J by 6 bases, with 11 bases of the junction left unmatched.

Only a few counts were recorded for this clone. The chain couples TRBV5-1 to TRBJ2-2; 7 bases are shared with TRBD1. Germline V gives CDR1 SGHRS, CDR2 YFSETQ. V lost 1 base and J lost 7; bases outside the gene matches: 4. The CDR3 runs 14 residues. The CDR3 DNA sequence: TGCGCCAGCAGCTTGTCCCGACAGGGCGGGGAGCTGTTTTTT. As protein: CASSLSRQGGELFF.

The chain is built from TRBV4-1 and TRBJ2-5; 10 nucleotides align to TRBD2. The V gene's germline CDR1 is MGHRA and CDR2 YSYEKL. V lost 0 bases to trimming and J lost 4 bases; unmatched junction nucleotides: 14. This CDR3 is 19 amino acids long. The CDR3 region has the DNA TGCGCCAGCAGCCAAGATAGAACTAGCGGGGCAGGGGTCGGAGAGACCCAGTACTTC. Translating gives CASSQDRTSGAGVGETQYF.

The DNA of the CDR3 is TGTGCCAGCAGCTCCAATGAGCAGTTCTTC. Protein: CASSSNEQFF. The rearrangement joins TRBV7-8 to TRBJ2-1, with unresolved D. Between the trimmed V and J ends, which lost 4 bases and 6 bases, there was a span of 1 base. The CDR3 is 10 amino acids. Per germline, CDR1 SGHVS and CDR2 FQNEAQ.

CDR3 nucleotide sequence: TGTGCCAGCAACGGCAGAGAGGACGCGGTCGGGGAGCTGTTTTTT. It is translated as CASNGREDAVGELFF. The V and J genes are TRBV7-9 and TRBJ2-2; D ambiguous. Germline CDR1 is SEHNR and CDR2 is FQNEAQ (reference sequence). Trimming stripped 7 bases from V and 7 bases from J, with 19 bases between. CDR3 length equals 15 residues.

The chain carries TRBV6-5 and TRBJ2-7; weak D call: TRBD2 (6 bases). V lost 6 bases and J lost 7, with 19 bases in between. The CDR3 runs 14 residues. The germline V gene has CDR1 MNHEY and CDR2 SVGAGI. CDR3 sequence: CASRPPRGEGEQYF. CDR3 sequence (DNA): TGTGCCAGCAGGCCACCACGCGGGGAAGGGGAGCAGTACTTC.

V is TRBV30 and J is TRBJ2-5; D assignment may be TRBD1 or TRBD2 (5 bases each). Germline V gene lookup returns CDR1 GTSNPN and CDR2 SVGIG (reference sequence). CDR3 length equals 13 residues. The V and J ends lost 2 bases and 0 bases respectively, with 7 bases between them. The DNA for the CDR3 is TGTGCCTGGAGTTGGGGGAACCAAGAGACCCAGTACTTC. Amino acid sequence: CAWSWGNQETQYF.